Below, 9 T cell receptor beta chains from the same sample are listed, as sequenced in a study of T cell repertoires in cytomegalovirus infection. TCRdb redid the calling of the reads with MiXCR, one entry per CDR3 protein. The data show some 940,000 distinct CDR3 sequences, with around 32% seen just once and roughly 13% held by the top ten. These receptors' targets are unknown. The specimen was cultured CD8+ T cells from PBMCs, collected from culture after CMV antigen stimulation. The receptors here all came from a human donor in good health (CMV status not recorded). Some clones in this sample may be carry-over from other donors' samples.

This clonotype was observed a few times. This chain uses TRBV4-2 with TRBJ2-1; 8 bases agree with TRBD1. Trimming at V came to 0 bases and at J to 5 bases, leaving 12 bases not matched to a gene. This CDR3 contains 18 residues. Germline V CDR1 and CDR2: LGHNA, YNFKEQ. The CDR3 nucleotides are TGTGCCAGCAGCCAAGAAGGACAGGGAAGGTATATCGACAATGAGCAGTTCTTC. This sequence encodes CASSQEGQGRYIDNEQFF.

The sample holds many counts of this clonotype. This chain joins TRBV7-8 and TRBJ2-5, with TRBD2 matching 9 bases. This CDR3 contains 17 residues. Germline values: CDR1 SGHVS, CDR2 FQNEAQ. V was clipped by 2 bases and J by 5 bases; unmatched bases: 12. The CDR3 nucleotides read TGTGCCAGCAGCTTATTTGGGGGGGTAGCGGGGGAGGAGACCCAGTACTTC. It yields the protein CASSLFGGVAGEETQYF.

Here the CDR3 reads CASNEGGNTEAFF. The CDR3 nucleotides read TGTGCCAGCAATGAGGGGGGGAACACTGAAGCTTTCTTT. The rearrangement joins TRBV7-3 to TRBJ1-1, with D perhaps matching TRBD1 (6 bases). The CDR3 extends over 13 amino acids. The germline V and J ends were trimmed by 7 bases and 1 base, with 10 bases remaining between them. The germline gives CDR1 SGHTA, CDR2 FQGTGA.

This sequence joins TRBV4-1 and TRBJ2-1; 16 bases agree with TRBD2. Germline V gene data show CDR1 as MGHRA and CDR2 as YSYEKL. The trim removed 4 bases at V and 10 bases at J, leaving 7 bases unmatched. The CDR3 is 16 residues long. CDR3 sequence: CASSPGLAGGPEEQFF. CDR3 DNA sequence: TGCGCCAGCAGCCCGGGACTAGCGGGGGGGCCAGAAGAGCAGTTCTTC.

The V and J genes are TRBV7-6 and TRBJ1-2, with D maybe TRBD1 (6 bases). The CDR3 runs 15 residues. Trimming shortened V by 2 bases and J by 8 bases, and 18 bases separated the two germline ends. The germline V gene has CDR1 SGHVS and CDR2 FNYEAQ. CDR3 DNA: TGTGCCAGCAGCTTACGGGCAGGGGAGTATAGAGGCTACACCTTC. This sequence encodes CASSLRAGEYRGYTF.

The rearrangement uses TRBV6-8 and TRBJ1-1; 8 bases agree with TRBD1. CDR1 is MNHGY, CDR2 SAAAGT, per germline. The J segment lost 4 bases and the V segment lost 0 bases, leaving 7 bases of the junction unmatched. The CDR3 spans 16 residues. The CDR3 DNA reads TGTGCCAGCAGTTACTCGAGCAGGGGGCTTATCACTGAAGCTTTCTTT. Translation: CASSYSSRGLITEAFF.

V gene TRBV9 combines with J gene TRBJ2-6; 7 bases line up with TRBD1. The junction had 12 bases not matched to a gene; V was cut back by 0 bases and J by 0 bases. Per the germline V gene, CDR1 is SGDLS and CDR2 is YYNGEE. The CDR3 runs to 20 residues. The CDR3 region has the DNA TGTGCCAGCAGCGTAGTAGTTCAGGACAGGCCCTACTCTGGGGCCAACGTCCTGACTTTC. It codes for CASSVVVQDRPYSGANVLTF.

This clonotype came up a few times. The chain combines TRBV27 with TRBJ1-1; 9 bases line up with TRBD1. The CDR3 covers 14 residues. V gave up 6 bases and J gave up 3 bases; unmatched junction bases: 5. CDR1 is MNHEY, CDR2 SMNVEV, per germline (reference sequence). The CDR3 loop is CASRYGTGHTEAFF. Here the CDR3 DNA reads TGTGCCAGCAGGTATGGGACAGGGCACACTGAAGCTTTCTTT.

The chain employs TRBV7-2 and TRBJ2-2; D remains ambiguous. This CDR3 is 13 amino acids long. V was clipped by 0 bases and J by 10 bases, with 9 bases between them. Germline V gene lookup returns CDR1 SGHTA and CDR2 FQGNSA. CDR3 sequence reads: CASSLAGGAELFF. CDR3 nucleotide sequence: TGTGCCAGCAGCTTAGCGGGCGGCGCGGAGCTGTTTTTT.